The clone carrying this T cell receptor beta chain has only a few counts. This record comes from a study of T-cell reconstitution after alpha-beta-depleted transplantation in children. The CDR3 consists of 16 residues. J gave up 1 base and V 5 bases, and 6 bases lay outside the gene matches. CDR1 and CDR2 from the germline V gene are SGHTA and FQGTGA. TCRbeta library construction was performed incorporating unique molecular identifiers. TCRdb used MiXCR to reprocess the PCR reads, holding one entry per CDR3 protein. The sample consists of approximately 640,000 distinct CDR3 sequences, roughly 15% of them appearing once.

This sequence was found in a human donor who donated a stem cell graft to a child with acute myeloid leukemia. The sequenced sample was PBMCs from the stem cell graft donor, obtained from the stem cell graft. The chain employs TRBV7-3 and TRBJ2-2; 8 nucleotides agree with TRBD1. CDR3 region: CASSKPGQENTGELFF. The CDR3 nucleotides are TGTGCCAGCAGCAAACCGGGACAGGAGAACACCGGGGAGCTGTTTTTT.